This is a list of T cell receptor beta chains from one sample in a study of blood T cell repertoires in COVID-19. This table comes from immunoSEQ multiplex PCR, and its TCRdb copy is limited to in-frame clones, with some not included. This sample carries roughly 150,000 clones, 75% to 90% of them seen once, and the ten largest clones take 0.5% to 0.65%. Material for sequencing was peripheral blood. These receptors were obtained from a man in his sixties with acute or convalescent COVID-19. Both conserved end residues are part of each CDR3. The order of the fields is V gene, D gene, clone size, J gene, CDR3 protein, CDR3 DNA. The D gene is left open where the match is weak. Clone size is given for some rows only: seen once, a few or many times, or a class if the clone is expanded.

TRBV24-1	TRBD1	-	TRBJ2-2	CATSEGQGGRTGELFF	TGTGCCACCAGTGAGGGACAGGGCGGTCGGACCGGGGAGCTGTTTTTT
TRBV4-1	-	-	TRBJ1-1	CASSQEGMGTVEAFF	TGCGCCAGCAGCCAAGAGGGCATGGGCACGGTCGAAGCTTTCTTT
TRBV15	TRBD1	-	TRBJ2-5	CATSSFDTGGAVRETQYF	TGTGCCACCAGCAGTTTTGATACAGGGGGCGCGGTCCGGGAGACCCAGTACTTC
TRBV2	-	few	TRBJ2-7	CASSAGWGDEQYF	TGTGCCAGCAGTGCTGGGTGGGGGGACGAGCAGTACTTC
TRBV5-6	TRBD1	-	TRBJ2-7	CASSPLTGASTKQYF	TGTGCCAGCAGCCCCCTCACAGGGGCGAGTACGAAGCAGTACTTC
TRBV3-1/TRBV3-2	TRBD2	-	TRBJ2-3	CASSQQSGGADTQYF	TGTGCCAGCAGCCAACAAAGCGGGGGTGCAGATACGCAGTATTTT
TRBV4-3	TRBD2	-	TRBJ2-1	CASSQGTSGGPEVFYNEQFF	TGCGCCAGCAGCCAAGGGACTAGCGGGGGGCCTGAAGTGTTCTACAATGAGCAGTTCTTC
TRBV10-2	TRBD2	-	TRBJ2-5	CASKTSGNQETQYF	TGCGCCAGCAAGACTAGCGGGAACCAAGAGACCCAGTACTTC
TRBV3-1/TRBV3-2	TRBD2	-	TRBJ2-7	CASSLTLAGALCHEQYF	TGTGCCAGCAGCCTCACTCTAGCGGGCGCCCTCTGTCACGAGCAGTACTTC
TRBV21-1	-	few	TRBJ1-6	CASSDQDRRGNYNSPLHF	TGTGCCAGCAGCGACCAGGACCGGAGAGGGAACTATAATTCACCCCTCCACTTT
TRBV5-1	TRBD1	-	TRBJ2-2	CASSLRGQGLNTGELFF	TGCGCCAGCAGCTTACGAGGACAGGGATTAAACACCGGGGAGCTGTTTTTT
TRBV6-1	TRBD1	-	TRBJ2-7	CASSVQPGQLPYEQYF	TGTGCCAGCAGTGTACAACCGGGACAGCTTCCCTACGAGCAGTACTTC
TRBV30	-	-	TRBJ2-7	CAWITKGPARSYEQYF	TGTGCCTGGATCACAAAGGGGCCCGCCCGCTCCTACGAGCAGTACTTC
TRBV7-7	TRBD2	few	TRBJ2-5	CASSPSGIRRETQYF	TGTGCTAGCAGCCCGAGCGGGATCCGCCGAGAGACCCAGTACTTC
TRBV29-1	TRBD1	few	TRBJ1-2	CSATGGFGYTF	TGCAGCGCCACAGGGGGCTTTGGCTACACCTTC
TRBV18	-	-	TRBJ2-5	CASSPPGSSETQYF	TGTGCCAGCTCACCACCAGGGAGCTCGGAGACCCAGTACTTC
TRBV29-1	TRBD2	few	TRBJ2-2	CSVGLAASTGELFF	TGCAGCGTTGGCCTAGCGGCCAGCACCGGGGAGCTGTTTTTT
TRBV28	-	-	TRBJ2-1	CASSPRTANSYNEQFF	TGTGCCAGCAGTCCCCGTACTGCGAACTCCTACAATGAGCAGTTCTTC
TRBV7-2	TRBD2	-	TRBJ2-7	CASSQLAGGQYEQYF	TGTGCCAGCAGCCAACTAGCGGGAGGGCAGTACGAGCAGTACTTC
TRBV5-5	-	few	TRBJ2-6	CASRRVPGANVLTF	TGTGCCAGCAGACGGGTGCCTGGGGCCAACGTCCTGACTTTC
TRBV5-4	TRBD1	-	TRBJ1-6	CASSVKTGRGSPLHF	TGTGCCAGCAGCGTAAAGACAGGGCGGGGATCACCCCTCCACTTT
TRBV27	TRBD1	-	TRBJ1-1	CASSLETGGPNIF	TGTGCCAGCAGCTTGGAGACAGGGGGCCCGAACATCTTT
TRBV9	TRBD2	-	TRBJ2-1	CASSEGTSGYNEQFF	TGTGCCAGCAGCGAAGGGACTAGCGGGTACAATGAGCAGTTCTTC
TRBV15	-	few	TRBJ2-5	CATSREGMVGAKTQYF	TGTGCCACCAGCAGAGAGGGGATGGTGGGGGCGAAGACCCAGTACTTC
TRBV5-4	-	-	TRBJ1-2	CASSRAGTYGYTF	TGTGCCAGCAGCCGAGCGGGGACCTATGGCTACACCTTC
TRBV4-1	TRBD2	few	TRBJ2-1	CASSRAILARRANEQFF	TGCGCCAGCAGCCGGGCCATACTAGCGAGGAGGGCCAATGAGCAGTTCTTC
TRBV20-1	-	-	TRBJ2-7	CSAATGFEQYF	TGCAGTGCTGCCACAGGGTTCGAGCAGTACTTC
TRBV7-3	TRBD2	-	TRBJ2-1	CASSLNSGPTYNEQFF	TGTGCCAGCAGCTTAAATAGCGGGCCCACCTACAATGAGCAGTTCTTC
TRBV5-1	TRBD1	-	TRBJ1-1	CASSAGQGFEAFF	TGCGCCAGCAGCGCGGGACAGGGATTTGAAGCTTTCTTT
TRBV19	TRBD1	-	TRBJ2-2	CATYSTGTGYSGELFF	TGTGCCACCTATTCTACCGGGACAGGGTACTCCGGGGAGCTGTTTTTT
TRBV28	TRBD2	-	TRBJ2-7	CASSPLAGRRWEQYF	TGTGCCAGCAGTCCACTAGCGGGAAGGAGGTGGGAGCAGTACTTC
TRBV28	-	-	TRBJ1-1	CASSFSYTMTEAFF	TGTGCCAGCAGTTTCAGTTATACAATGACTGAAGCTTTCTTT
TRBV9	TRBD1	-	TRBJ1-4	CASSSRTGFNEKLFF	TGTGCCAGCAGCTCACGGACAGGGTTCAACGAAAAACTGTTTTTT
TRBV6-2/TRBV6-3	TRBD1	-	TRBJ1-5	CASSQGGPQHF	TGTGCCAGCAGTCAGGGGGGGCCCCAGCATTTT
TRBV2	-	-	TRBJ1-4	CASNLGVPNEKLFF	TGTGCCAGCAACTTAGGGGTGCCTAATGAAAAACTGTTTTTT
TRBV5-1	TRBD2	-	TRBJ2-1	CASSLRTSGGEQFF	TGCGCCAGCAGCTTGAGGACTAGCGGGGGAGAGCAGTTCTTC
TRBV11-2	-	-	TRBJ2-3	CASSSGAWRLSTDTQYF	TGTGCCAGCAGCTCAGGCGCTTGGCGATTAAGCACAGATACGCAGTATTTT
TRBV4-2	-	once	TRBJ1-2	CASSQVGGAGYTF	TGTGCCAGCAGCCAAGTGGGAGGGGCTGGCTACACCTTC
TRBV6-5	-	few	TRBJ1-1	CASSYSAPTGTEAFF	TGTGCCAGCAGTTACTCGGCTCCCACGGGCACTGAAGCTTTCTTT
TRBV10-3	-	-	TRBJ2-7	CAISEGGGRYQQYF	TGTGCCATCAGTGAGGGGGGAGGCCGCTACCAGCAGTACTTC
TRBV7-2	-	-	TRBJ1-4	CASRGGRTNEKLFF	TGTGCCAGCAGGGGGGGTAGAACTAATGAAAAACTGTTTTTT
TRBV28	-	-	TRBJ1-2	CASSSASTYGYTF	TGTGCCAGCAGTTCCGCCAGTACCTATGGCTACACCTTC
TRBV5-1	TRBD2	once	TRBJ2-1	CASSSTSGTSGNEQFF	TGCGCCAGCAGCTCGACTAGCGGGACTTCTGGCAATGAGCAGTTCTTC
TRBV6-6	-	-	TRBJ2-6	CAAAQGSGANVLTF	TGTGCCGCCGCGCAGGGCTCTGGGGCCAACGTCCTGACTTTC
TRBV28	-	-	TRBJ1-3	CASAGGGNTIYF	TGTGCCAGTGCAGGAGGTGGAAACACCATATATTTT
TRBV11-3	-	-	TRBJ2-5	CASSPVQETQYF	TGTGCCAGCAGCCCAGTCCAAGAGACCCAGTACTTC
TRBV5-1	-	-	TRBJ2-7	CASSSGASPPYEQYF	TGCGCCAGCAGCTCGGGAGCGTCACCACCCTACGAGCAGTACTTC
TRBV2	TRBD1	-	TRBJ1-6	CASSGTGYQPLHF	TGTGCCAGCAGCGGGACAGGGTATCAACCCCTCCACTTT
TRBV7-9	TRBD2	-	TRBJ2-3	CASTPGLASDTQYF	TGTGCCAGCACCCCGGGACTAGCGTCAGATACGCAGTATTTT
TRBV9	TRBD1	-	TRBJ1-4	CASSAGQGNEKLFF	TGTGCCAGCAGCGCGGGACAGGGAAATGAAAAACTGTTTTTT
TRBV27	TRBD1	-	TRBJ1-1	CASRGTGTYTEAFF	TGTGCCAGCAGGGGGACAGGTACTTACACTGAAGCTTTCTTT